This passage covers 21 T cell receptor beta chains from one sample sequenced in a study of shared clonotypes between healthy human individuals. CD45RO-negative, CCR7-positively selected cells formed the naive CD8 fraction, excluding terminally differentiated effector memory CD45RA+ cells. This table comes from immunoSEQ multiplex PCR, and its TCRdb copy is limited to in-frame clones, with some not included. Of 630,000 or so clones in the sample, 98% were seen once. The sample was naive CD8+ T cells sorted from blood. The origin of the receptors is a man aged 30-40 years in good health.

CDR3 loop: CASSDFADGGRTNIQYF. CDR3 nucleotides: TGTGCCAGCAGCGACTTCGCAGACGGCGGGAGGACAAACATTCAGTACTTC. The chain recombines TRBV7-6 with TRBJ2-4; 8 nucleotides match TRBD2. The germline V gene encodes CDR1 SGHVS and CDR2 FNYEAQ. CDR3 length: 17 residues. V dropped 5 bases and J dropped 6; count of bases not matched to a gene: 15.

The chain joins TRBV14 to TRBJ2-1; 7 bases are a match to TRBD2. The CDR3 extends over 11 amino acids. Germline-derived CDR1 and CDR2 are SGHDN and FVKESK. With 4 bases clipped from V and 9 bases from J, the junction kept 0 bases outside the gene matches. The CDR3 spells CASSRLAEQFF. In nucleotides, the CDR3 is TGTGCCAGCAGCCGACTAGCTGAGCAGTTCTTC.

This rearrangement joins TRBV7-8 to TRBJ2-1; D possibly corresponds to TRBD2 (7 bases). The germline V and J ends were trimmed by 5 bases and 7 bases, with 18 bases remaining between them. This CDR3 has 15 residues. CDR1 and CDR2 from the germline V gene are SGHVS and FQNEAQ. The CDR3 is CASSPLGGGPNEQFF. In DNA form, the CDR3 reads TGTGCCAGCAGCCCCTTAGGGGGAGGGCCTAATGAGCAGTTCTTC.

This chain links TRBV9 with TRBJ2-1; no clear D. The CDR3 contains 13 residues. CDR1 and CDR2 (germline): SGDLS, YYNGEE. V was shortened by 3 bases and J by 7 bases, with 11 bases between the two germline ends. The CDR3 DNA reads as TGTGCCAGCAGCGAGAGCCCTGGAAATGAGCAGTTCTTC. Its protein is CASSESPGNEQFF.

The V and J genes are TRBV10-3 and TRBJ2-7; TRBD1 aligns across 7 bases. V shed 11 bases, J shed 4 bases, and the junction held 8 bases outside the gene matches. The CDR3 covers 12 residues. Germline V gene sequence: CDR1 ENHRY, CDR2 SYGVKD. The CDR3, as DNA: TGTGCCTCAGGGGGTTCCGGTTACGAGCAGTACTTC. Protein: CASGGSGYEQYF.

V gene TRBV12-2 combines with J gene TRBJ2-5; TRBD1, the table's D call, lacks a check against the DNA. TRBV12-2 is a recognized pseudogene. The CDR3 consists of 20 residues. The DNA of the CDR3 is TGTGCAAGTCGCTTAGCGAGTTATACCGGGACAGCGGAGAACCAAGAGACCCAGTACTTC. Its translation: CASRLASYTGTAENQETQYF.

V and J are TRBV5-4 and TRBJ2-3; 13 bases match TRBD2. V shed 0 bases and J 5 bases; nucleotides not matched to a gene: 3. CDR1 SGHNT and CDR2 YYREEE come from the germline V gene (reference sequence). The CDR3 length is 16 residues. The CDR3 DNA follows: TGTGCCAGCAGCTTGGGCGGACTAGCGGGAGTAGATACGCAGTATTTT. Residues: CASSLGGLAGVDTQYF. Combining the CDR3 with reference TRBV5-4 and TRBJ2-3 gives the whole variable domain ETGVTQSPTHLIKTRGQQVTLRCSSQSGHNTVSWYQQALGQGPQFIFQYYREEENGRGNFPPRFSGLQFPNYSSELNVNALELDDSALYLCASSLGGLAGVDTQYFGPGTRLTVL.

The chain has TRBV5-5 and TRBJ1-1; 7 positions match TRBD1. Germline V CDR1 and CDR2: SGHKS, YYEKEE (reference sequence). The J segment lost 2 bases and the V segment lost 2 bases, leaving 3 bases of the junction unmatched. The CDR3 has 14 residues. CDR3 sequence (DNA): TGTGCCAGCAGCTTTCGGGACAGAAACACTGAAGCTTTCTTT. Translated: CASSFRDRNTEAFF.

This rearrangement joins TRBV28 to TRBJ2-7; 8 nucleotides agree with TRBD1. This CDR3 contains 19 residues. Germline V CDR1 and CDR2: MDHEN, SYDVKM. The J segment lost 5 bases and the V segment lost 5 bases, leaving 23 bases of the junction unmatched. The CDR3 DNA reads TGTGCCAGCAGTGATATAATCCCGATCACCGGGCAGGGGGCGAACGAGCAGTACTTC. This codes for CASSDIIPITGQGANEQYF.

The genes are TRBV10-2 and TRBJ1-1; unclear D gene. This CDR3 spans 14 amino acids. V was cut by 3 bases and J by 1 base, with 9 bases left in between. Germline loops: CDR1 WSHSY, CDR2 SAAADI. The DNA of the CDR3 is TGCGCCAGCAGTGATGGCATTGAGAACACTGAAGCTTTCTTT. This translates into CASSDGIENTEAFF.

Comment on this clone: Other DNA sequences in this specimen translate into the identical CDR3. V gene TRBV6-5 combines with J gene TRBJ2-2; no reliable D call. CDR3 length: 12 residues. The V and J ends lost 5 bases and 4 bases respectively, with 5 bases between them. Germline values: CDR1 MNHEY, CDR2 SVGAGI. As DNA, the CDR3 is TGTGCCAGCAGTGTGCCCACCGGGGAGCTGTTTTTT. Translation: CASSVPTGELFF.

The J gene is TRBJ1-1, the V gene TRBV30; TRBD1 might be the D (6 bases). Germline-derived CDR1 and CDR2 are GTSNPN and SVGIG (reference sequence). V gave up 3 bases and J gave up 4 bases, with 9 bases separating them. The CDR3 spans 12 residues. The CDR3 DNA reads TGTGCCTGGAGCGAGGGGGGCACTGAAGCTTTCTTT. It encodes CAWSEGGTEAFF.

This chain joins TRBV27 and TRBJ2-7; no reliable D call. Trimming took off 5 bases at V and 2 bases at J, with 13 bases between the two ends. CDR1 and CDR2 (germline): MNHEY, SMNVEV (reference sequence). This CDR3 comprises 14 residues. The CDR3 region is CASSTPGPTYEQYF. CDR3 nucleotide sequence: TGTGCCAGCAGTACTCCCGGGCCCACCTACGAGCAGTACTTC.

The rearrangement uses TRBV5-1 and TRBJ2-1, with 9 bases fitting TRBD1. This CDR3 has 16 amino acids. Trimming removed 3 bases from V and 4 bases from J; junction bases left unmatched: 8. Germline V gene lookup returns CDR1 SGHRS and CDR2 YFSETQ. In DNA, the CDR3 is TGCGCCAGCAGCTCATCCGACAGGGGGTTATACAATGAGCAGTTCTTC. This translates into CASSSSDRGLYNEQFF.

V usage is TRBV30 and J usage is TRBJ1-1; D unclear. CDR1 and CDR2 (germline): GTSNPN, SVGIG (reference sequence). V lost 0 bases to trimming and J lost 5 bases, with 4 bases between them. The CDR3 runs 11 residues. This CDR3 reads CAWSVTTEAFF. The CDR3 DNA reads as TGTGCCTGGAGTGTAACTACTGAAGCTTTCTTT.

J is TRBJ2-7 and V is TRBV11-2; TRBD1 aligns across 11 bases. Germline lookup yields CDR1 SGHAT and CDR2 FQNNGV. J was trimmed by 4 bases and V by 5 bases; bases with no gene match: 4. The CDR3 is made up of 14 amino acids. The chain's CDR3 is CASSTGTGGYEQYF. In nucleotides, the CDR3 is TGTGCCAGCAGCACCGGGACAGGGGGGTACGAGCAGTACTTC.

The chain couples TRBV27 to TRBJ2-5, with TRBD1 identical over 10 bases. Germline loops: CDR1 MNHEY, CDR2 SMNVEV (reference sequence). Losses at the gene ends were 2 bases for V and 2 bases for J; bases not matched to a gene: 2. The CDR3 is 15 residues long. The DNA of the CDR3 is TGTGCCAGCAGTTTAGCGGGACAGGGGCAAGAGACCCAGTACTTC. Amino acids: CASSLAGQGQETQYF.

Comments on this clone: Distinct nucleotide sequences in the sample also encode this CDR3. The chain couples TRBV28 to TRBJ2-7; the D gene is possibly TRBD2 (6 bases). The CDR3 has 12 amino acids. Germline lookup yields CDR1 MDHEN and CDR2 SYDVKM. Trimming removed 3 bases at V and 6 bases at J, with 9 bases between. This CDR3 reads CASSLGGGEQYF. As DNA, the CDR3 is TGTGCCAGCAGTTTGGGAGGTGGCGAGCAGTACTTC.

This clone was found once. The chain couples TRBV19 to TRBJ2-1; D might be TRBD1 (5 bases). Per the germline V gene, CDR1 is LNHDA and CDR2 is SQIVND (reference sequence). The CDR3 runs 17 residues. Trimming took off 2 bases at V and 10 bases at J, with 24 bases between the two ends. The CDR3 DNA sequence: TGTGCCAGTAGTATATTTGCAGACAGTTCAGTGGGGTACGAGCAGTTCTTC. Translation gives CASSIFADSSVGYEQFF.

CDR3 bases: TGCGCCAGCAGCCAAGTTCCTCGCGGGGCCGCGCTTTATGGCTACACCTTC. Its translation is CASSQVPRGAALYGYTF. The genes are TRBV4-1 and TRBJ1-2, with a tentative D call TRBD1 (5 bases). The germline V gene has CDR1 MGHRA and CDR2 YSYEKL. The CDR3 totals 17 residues. V was cut by 1 base and J by 5 bases, with 20 bases left in between.

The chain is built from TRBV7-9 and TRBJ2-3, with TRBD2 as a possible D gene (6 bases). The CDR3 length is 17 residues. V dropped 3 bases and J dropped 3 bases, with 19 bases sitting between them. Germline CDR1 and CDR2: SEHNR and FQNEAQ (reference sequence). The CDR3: CASSLDIGGELTDTQYF. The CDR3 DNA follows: TGTGCCAGCAGCTTGGACATCGGCGGGGAGTTGACAGATACGCAGTATTTT.